A selection of T cell receptor beta chains follows, all from one sample in a study of regulatory T cells in long-lasting Graves disease. A single record per CDR3 protein comes from TCRdb applying MiXCR to the multiplex PCR reads. The table has 520,000 or so distinct CDR3 sequences, around 12% seen once. These data were also filed under a second study, of T cells in Graves' hyperthyroidism and ophthalmopathy.

The source material was peripheral blood mononuclear cells (PBMCs), sampled at new diagnosis, from a patient treated with antithyroid drugs. The receptors were gathered from a woman between 25 and 40 years old with Graves disease. CDR3s include the opening cysteine and the closing phenylalanine or tryptophan. The D gene is left open where the match is weak. Where a row states a size, it is once, few, many or the class of an expanded clone; other rows omit it.

. . TRBJ1-4 TRBV20-1 CSARDSVTFRFEKLFF TGCAGTGCGAGGGACTCCGTGACATTTCGTTTTGAAAAACTGTTTTTT
many . TRBJ2-7 TRBV6-2/TRBV6-3 CASSYRGKDEQYF TGTGCCAGCAGTTACAGGGGGAAAGACGAGCAGTACTTC
many TRBD2 TRBJ2-1 TRBV6-5 CASSYSGTSGRTSSYNEQFF TGTGCCAGCAGTTACTCCGGGACTAGCGGTAGGACGAGCTCCTACAATGAGCAGTTCTTC
. . TRBJ1-2 TRBV7-9 CASSYGGGYTF TGTGCCAGCAGCTACGGGGGTGGCTACACCTTC
many . TRBJ2-5 TRBV24-1 CATSDSGRKETQYF TGTGCCACCAGTGACTCCGGACGGAAAGAGACCCAGTACTTC
. TRBD2 TRBJ2-7 TRBV20-1 CSARVFSGSSNEQYF TGCAGTGCTAGAGTTTTTAGCGGGAGTTCCAACGAGCAGTACTTC
many . TRBJ1-2 TRBV20-1 CSASSGDRYGYTF TGCAGTGCTAGTTCAGGGGATCGGTATGGCTACACCTTC
many . TRBJ1-5 TRBV4-1 CASSHRSLGGQPQHF TGCGCCAGCAGCCACCGATCGTTGGGGGGACAGCCCCAGCATTTT
few TRBD1 TRBJ2-7 TRBV7-9 CASSLVGTGDLRMYF TGTGCCAGCAGCTTAGTTGGGACAGGGGACCTCCGGATGTACTTC
many . TRBJ2-2 TRBV6-1 CASMENTGELFF TGTGCCAGCATGGAGAACACCGGGGAGCTGTTTTTT
. . TRBJ2-7 TRBV29-1 CSAMIGTANPKEQYF TGCAGCGCCATGATCGGGACGGCCAATCCTAAGGAGCAGTACTTC
. . TRBJ2-2 TRBV11-2 CASSTGTGPGSCFF .
many . TRBJ1-1 TRBV30 CAWSPSWGARTEAFF TGTGCCTGGAGTCCCTCGTGGGGGGCTAGGACTGAAGCTTTCTTT
many TRBD1 TRBJ2-1 TRBV29-1 CSVSGQINNGQFF TGCAGCGTGTCGGGACAGATTAACAATGGGCAGTTCTTC
many . TRBJ2-3 TRBV20-1 CSANLGRSLDTQYF TGCAGTGCTAACCTCGGAAGGAGTTTAGATACGCAGTATTTT
many TRBD2 TRBJ2-1 TRBV3-1 CASSPHGLAGNEQFF TGTGCCAGCAGCCCCCACGGACTAGCGGGGAATGAGCAGTTCTTC
many TRBD1 TRBJ1-5 TRBV7-2 CASSPGTGQQPQHF TGTGCCAGCAGCCCCGGGACAGGGCAACAGCCCCAGCATTTT
many . TRBJ1-1 TRBV7-2 CASSWTVSNTEAFF TGTGCCAGCAGCTGGACAGTCTCGAACACTGAAGCTTTCTTT
many . TRBJ2-1 TRBV24-1 CATSVGSAYNEQFF TGTGCCACCAGTGTGGGTAGCGCGTACAATGAGCAGTTCTTC
many . TRBJ2-5 TRBV2 CASILGEKGETQYF TGTGCCAGCATACTTGGGGAGAAGGGAGAGACCCAGTACTTC
many . TRBJ1-2 TRBV6-1 CASSERPPGYYGYTF TGTGCCAGCAGTGAAAGACCCCCCGGCTACTATGGCTACACCTTC
many TRBD2 TRBJ2-3 TRBV20-1 CSARRLAGGFAGTDTQYF TGCAGTGCTAGAAGACTAGCGGGAGGGTTTGCCGGGACAGATACGCAGTATTTT
many . TRBJ1-3 TRBV28 CASRGAGTAGNTIYF TGTGCCAGCAGAGGGGCAGGGACCGCTGGAAACACCATATATTTT
many TRBD2 TRBJ2-5 TRBV7-8 CASSRGRAGQETQYF TGTGCCAGCAGCCGCGGGAGGGCCGGGCAAGAGACCCAGTACTTC